This T cell receptor (beta chain) was documented in a study of early T cells in non-severe SARS-CoV-2 infection. In germline, CDR1 is KGHSH, CDR2 LQKENI. The ends were cut back, 3 bases at V and 4 bases at J, with 11 bases in the middle. CDR3 length equals 14 residues. One entry per CDR3 protein results from TCRdb running MiXCR on the 5' RACE reads. Of over 30,000 distinct CDR3 sequences in the sample, around 4.6% are singletons; the top ten hold 7% to 9%. This clonotype has more than one count but fewer than ten. The chain recombines TRBV18 with TRBJ2-3; D remains ambiguous. The origin of this receptor is an adult who was a healthcare worker with PCR-confirmed SARS-CoV-2 infection or an uninfected control (not recorded which). Sample: whole blood. CDR3 DNA sequence: TGTGCCAGCTCACCGGTGCTTGGTCCAGATACGCAGTATTTT. Protein product: CASSPVLGPDTQYF.